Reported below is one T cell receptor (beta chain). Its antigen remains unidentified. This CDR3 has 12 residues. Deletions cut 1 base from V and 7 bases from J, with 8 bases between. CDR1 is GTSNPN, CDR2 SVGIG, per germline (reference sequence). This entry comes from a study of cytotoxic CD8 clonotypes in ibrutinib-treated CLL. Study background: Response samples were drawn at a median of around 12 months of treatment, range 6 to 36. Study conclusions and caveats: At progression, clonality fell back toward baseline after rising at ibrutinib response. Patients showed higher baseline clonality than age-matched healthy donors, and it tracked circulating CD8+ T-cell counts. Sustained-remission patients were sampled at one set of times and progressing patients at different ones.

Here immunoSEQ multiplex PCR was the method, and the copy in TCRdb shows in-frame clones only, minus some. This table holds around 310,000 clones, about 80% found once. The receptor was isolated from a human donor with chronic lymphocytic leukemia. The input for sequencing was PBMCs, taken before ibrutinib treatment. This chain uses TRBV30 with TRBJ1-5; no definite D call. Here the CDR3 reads CAWSGGSQPQHF. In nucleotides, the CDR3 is TGTGCCTGGAGTGGAGGGAGCCAGCCCCAGCATTTT.